These 2 T cell receptor beta chains were all obtained from the same sample, sequenced in a study of identical twins. TCRdb called the 5' RACE reads again in MiXCR, with one record for every CDR3 protein. The sample has 200,000 to 300,000 distinct CDR3 sequences, around 7% seen once. These data are also associated with another study on yellow fever vaccine responses in identical twins.

The sequencing input was memory (CD45RO+) T cells sorted from blood. The source of these receptors is a woman younger than 30 in good health.

The V call is TRBV11-2, the J call TRBJ2-3; TRBD2 might be the D (6 bases). Looked up from germline, CDR1 is SGHAT and CDR2 is FQNNGV. The CDR3 consists of 15 residues. Trimming stripped 6 bases from V and 2 bases from J, with 15 bases between. CDR3 in amino acids: CASSKGGAITDTQYF. In DNA, the CDR3 is TGTGCCAGCAGTAAAGGCGGGGCTATCACAGATACGCAGTATTTT.

This clonotype was observed a handful of times. The gene calls are TRBV29-1 and TRBJ2-2, with D possibly being TRBD2 (6 bases). This CDR3 has 13 amino acids. In germline, CDR1 is SQVTM, CDR2 ANQGSEA. Trimming stripped 7 bases from V and 3 bases from J, with 12 bases between. CDR3 nucleotide sequence: TGCAGCGGGAGGGGACCTGACACCGGGGAGCTGTTTTTT. Amino acid sequence: CSGRGPDTGELFF.